These 10 T cell receptor beta chains came from one sample sequenced in a study of response to subunit inactivated influenza vaccine. From the RT-PCR reads, TCRdb called clonotypes with MiXCR, one entry per CDR3 protein. The sample lists 180,000 or so distinct CDR3 sequences; about 12% were seen once. The data also belong to a second study, concerning T cells expressing NK-cell markers. Turning to that study: With UMIs, 5'RACE template switching was used to make TCR beta cDNA.

Sequences were derived from CD8+ T cells sorted from PBMCs, sampled about 11 days after vaccination. These receptors all stem from a man over 45 who received an inactivated influenza vaccine.

The chain links TRBV10-1 to TRBJ1-1, with TRBD1 as a possible D gene (5 bases). CDR1 is WNHNN, CDR2 SYGVQD, per germline (reference sequence). V was clipped by 3 bases and J by 0 bases, with 11 bases between them. CDR3 length: 15 residues. CDR3: CASSETRGLNTEAFF. The CDR3, as DNA: TGCGCCAGCAGTGAAACCCGGGGCTTGAACACTGAAGCTTTCTTT.

CDR3 sequence reads: CASNPLGQTVYGYTF. Here the CDR3 DNA reads TGTGCCAGCAACCCCCTGGGACAGACTGTCTATGGCTACACCTTC. J is TRBJ1-2 and V is TRBV7-2; TRBD1 aligns across 7 bases. The CDR3 is made up of 15 amino acids. Germline CDR1 reads SGHTA; CDR2 reads FQGNSA. Trimming removed 7 bases from V and 4 bases from J; junction bases left unmatched: 12. The complete variable domain, with remaining parts taken from reference TRBV7-2 and TRBJ1-2, reads GAGVSQSPSNKVTEKGKDVELRCDPISGHTALYWYRQSLGQGLEFLIYFQGNSAPDKSGLPSDRFSAERTGGSVSTLTIQRTQQEDSAVYLCASNPLGQTVYGYTFGSGTRLTVV.

The V and J genes are TRBV27 and TRBJ2-3; TRBD2 matches 10 bases. The CDR3 runs to 19 residues. The V gene end was trimmed by 4 bases and the J gene end by 5 bases; junction bases not matched to a gene: 18. Germline V CDR1 and CDR2: MNHEY, SMNVEV (reference sequence). DNA of the CDR3: TGTGCCAGCAGTTGGACCCCCGGGTCTTTAGCGGGGGGCAGAGATACGCAGTATTTT. Translated: CASSWTPGSLAGGRDTQYF.

There are a few counts of this clonotype. J is TRBJ2-7 and V is TRBV2, with D maybe TRBD2 (6 bases). V dropped 6 bases and J dropped 1 base, with 16 bases sitting between them. Germline CDR1 and CDR2: SNHLY and FYNNEI. There are 15 residues in the CDR3. This CDR3 reads CASSLMGTQSYEQYF. CDR3 bases: TGTGCCAGCAGCCTAATGGGGACTCAATCCTACGAGCAGTACTTC.

This clonotype came up once. The chain carries TRBV14 and TRBJ2-1; TRBD2 aligns across 7 bases. V lost 2 bases to trimming and J lost 5 bases; unmatched junction nucleotides: 3. Germline V gives CDR1 SGHDN, CDR2 FVKESK. The length of the CDR3 is 14 residues. Here the CDR3 DNA reads TGTGCCAGCAGCCAAACGGGAGGTAACAATGAGCAGTTCTTC. Residues: CASSQTGGNNEQFF.

Only a few counts were recorded for this clonotype. The chain recombines TRBV13 with TRBJ2-5, with D unresolved. The CDR3 runs to 15 residues. Trimming left V 5 bases short and J 0 bases short, with 13 bases between. Germline values: CDR1 PRHDT, CDR2 FYEKMQ (reference sequence). The CDR3: CASSLTTEYQETQYF. The CDR3 region has the DNA TGTGCCAGCAGCCTCACGACGGAGTACCAAGAGACCCAGTACTTC.

The chain has TRBV6-5 and TRBJ1-1; D gene uncertain. Germline CDR1 is MNHEY and CDR2 is SVGAGI. Trimming pared 5 bases from V and 2 bases from J, leaving 9 bases between. The CDR3 has 13 residues. CDR3: CASSATGNTEAFF. DNA for the CDR3: TGTGCCAGCAGTGCTACGGGAAACACTGAAGCTTTCTTT.

This clonotype was counted at least ten times. The CDR3 region is CASSLSLFVGSEQFF. The CDR3 DNA reads TGTGCCAGCAGTTTATCACTGTTCGTAGGGAGTGAGCAGTTCTTC. The V gene is TRBV27, the J gene TRBJ2-1; possibly TRBD2 for D (5 bases). The CDR3 is made up of 15 amino acids. V was pared by 0 bases and J by 9 bases, with 15 bases between. CDR1 and CDR2 from the germline V gene are MNHEY and SMNVEV (reference sequence).

This chain links TRBV27 with TRBJ2-2; 8 bases are a match to TRBD2. This CDR3 is 16 amino acids long. Germline CDR1 reads MNHEY; CDR2 reads SMNVEV (reference sequence). V shed 5 bases, J shed 4 bases, and the junction held 9 bases outside the gene matches. CDR3 nucleotides: TGTGCCAGCAGTCTTATAGCGGGGCCGGGCACCGGGGAGCTGTTTTTT. Its protein product is CASSLIAGPGTGELFF.

This clonotype was recorded a few times. The V and J genes are TRBV10-3 and TRBJ2-1; the D is unclear. There are 14 residues in the CDR3. Germline-derived CDR1 and CDR2 are ENHRY and SYGVKD. Trimming shortened V by 4 bases and J by 1 base, and 8 bases separated the two germline ends. The CDR3 DNA is TGTGCCATCAGTGTTGGTGCGTCCTACAATGAGCAGTTCTTC. Encoded protein: CAISVGASYNEQFF.